The next 17 T cell receptor beta chains were all read from a single sample in a study of shared clonotypes between healthy human individuals. TCRdb keeps only in-frame clones here, not all; method: immunoSEQ multiplex PCR. The repertoire consists of hundreds of thousands of clones, with around 79% occurring once and the leading ten covering about 13%. Sequenced sample: PBMCs. All receptors derive from a woman in her thirties or forties in good health. Some clones in this sample may be carry-over from other donors' samples.

The rearrangement uses TRBV25-1 and TRBJ2-5, with D possibly TRBD2 on 6 matching bases. CDR1 and CDR2 (germline): MGHDK, SYGVNS. Between the trimmed V and J ends, which lost 3 bases and 5 bases, there was a span of 13 bases. The CDR3 covers 14 residues. In DNA form, the CDR3 reads TGTGCCAGCAGTGATAGAGGCGCGGGGGAGACCCAGTACTTC. Residues: CASSDRGAGETQYF.

V is TRBV6-1 and J is TRBJ2-7, with a tentative D call TRBD1 (6 bases). V was pared by 7 bases and J by 2 bases, with 18 bases between. Looked up from germline, CDR1 is MNHNS and CDR2 is SASEGT. The CDR3 is 15 residues long. The CDR3 DNA reads TGTGCCAGCACTCTCAGCGTGTCAGGGGCCTACGAGCAGTACTTC. Translated, it gives CASTLSVSGAYEQYF.

The V call is TRBV30, the J call TRBJ2-7; TRBD2 aligns across 11 bases. CDR3 length equals 16 residues. CDR1 is GTSNPN and CDR2 is SVGIG in the germline V gene (reference sequence). Trimming removed 0 bases from V and 2 bases from J; junction bases left unmatched: 6. The CDR3 bases are TGTGCCTGGAGTGTACCTAGCGGGAGGCCCCCCTACGAGCAGTACTTC. Protein sequence: CAWSVPSGRPPYEQYF.

The chain is built from TRBV6-1 and TRBJ1-5, with TRBD1 matching over 12 bases. The CDR3 is 17 amino acids. CDR1 and CDR2 (germline): MNHNS, SASEGT. V lost 1 base and J lost 5; bases outside the gene matches: 6. The CDR3: CASSEGDRGRVHQPQHF. The CDR3 nucleotides read TGTGCCAGCAGTGAAGGGGACAGGGGGCGCGTCCATCAGCCCCAGCATTTT.

In its sample, this clone was seen once. The rearrangement links TRBV7-2 to TRBJ1-5, with a possible D match to TRBD1 (6 bases). V gave up 2 bases and J gave up 0 bases, with 14 bases separating them. Per the germline V gene, CDR1 is SGHTA and CDR2 is FQGNSA. The CDR3 length is 17 residues. The CDR3 region is CASSLLGTYLSNQPQHF. CDR3 in DNA: TGTGCCAGCAGCTTACTAGGGACATATCTTAGCAATCAGCCCCAGCATTTT. The variable domain in full, completed from reference TRBV7-2 and TRBJ1-5, reads GAGVSQSPSNKVTEKGKDVELRCDPISGHTALYWYRQSLGQGLEFLIYFQGNSAPDKSGLPSDRFSAERTGGSVSTLTIQRTQQEDSAVYLCASSLLGTYLSNQPQHFGDGTRLSIL.

This clone appeared a few times. The V call is TRBV7-2, the J call TRBJ1-5; 9 nucleotides align to TRBD1. The germline V gene has CDR1 SGHTA and CDR2 FQGNSA. The CDR3 contains 14 residues. V shed 4 bases, J shed 6 bases, and the junction held 4 bases outside the gene matches. The CDR3 region is CASSSRQGGQPQHF. The CDR3, as DNA: TGTGCCAGCAGCTCGAGACAGGGGGGTCAGCCCCAGCATTTT.

The chain recombines TRBV19 with TRBJ2-2; D unresolved. In germline, CDR1 is LNHDA, CDR2 SQIVND (reference sequence). The CDR3 consists of 14 residues. Trimming took off 5 bases at V and 2 bases at J, with 9 bases between the two ends. The CDR3 coding sequence is TGTGCCAGTAGTGAACTCGGAAACACCGGGGAGCTGTTTTTT. It codes for CASSELGNTGELFF.

This clone was found a few times. The chain couples TRBV21-1 to TRBJ2-1; TRBD1 was called by the table and not checked on the DNA. TRBV21-1 is reported as a pseudogene. This CDR3 region has 17 residues. The CDR3 here is CASSKETTENDYNEQFF. DNA for the CDR3: TGTGCCAGCAGCAAAGAGACGACAGAAAATGACTACAATGAGCAGTTCTTC.

The gene calls are TRBV12-2 and TRBJ2-7. TRBV12-2 is assigned pseudogene status. The CDR3 loop spans 15 amino acids. This CDR3 is CASRTRPWVSYEQYF. The CDR3 bases are TGTGCAAGTCGCACCCGCCCCTGGGTATCCTACGAGCAGTACTTC.

V usage is TRBV28 and J usage is TRBJ2-1; the match to TRBD2 covers 9 bases. The CDR3 is made up of 18 amino acids. CDR1 MDHEN and CDR2 SYDVKM come from the germline V gene. V was pared by 7 bases and J by 0 bases, with 13 bases of the junction left unmatched. CDR3 nucleotide sequence: TGTGCCAGCACCACCTTAGGACTAGCGATAAGCTCCTACAATGAGCAGTTCTTC. Translating it yields CASTTLGLAISSYNEQFF.

This clone was detected a few times. The rearrangement links TRBV9 to TRBJ1-3; D uncertain. Germline values: CDR1 SGDLS, CDR2 YYNGEE. Trimming cost V 3 bases and J 0 bases, with 4 bases left between them. This CDR3 is built from 13 residues. The CDR3 protein is CASSGNSGNTIYF. In DNA, the CDR3 is TGTGCCAGCAGCGGAAACTCTGGAAACACCATATATTTT.

This chain links TRBV4-2 with TRBJ2-1; 8 nucleotides match TRBD2. V gave up 2 bases and J gave up 6 bases; unmatched junction bases: 9. The CDR3 contains 16 residues. Germline loops: CDR1 LGHNA, CDR2 YNFKEQ. CDR3 sequence reads: CASSQSTGGRGNEQFF. The CDR3 DNA reads as TGTGCCAGCAGCCAAAGTACGGGAGGGCGGGGCAATGAGCAGTTCTTC.

This clone was detected only once. J is TRBJ2-3 and V is TRBV2, with 7 bases aligning to TRBD1. Germline V gene data show CDR1 as SNHLY and CDR2 as FYNNEI. Trimming removed 10 bases from V and 8 bases from J; junction bases left unmatched: 12. The CDR3 contains 13 residues. In DNA form, the CDR3 reads TGTGCCATCATGACAGGGTCCCTAGGTACGCAGTATTTT. Encoded protein: CAIMTGSLGTQYF.

The chain carries TRBV18 and TRBJ2-3, with TRBD2 matching over 9 bases. V lost 3 bases to trimming and J lost 0 bases; unmatched junction nucleotides: 1. CDR3 length: 15 residues. The germline gives CDR1 KGHSH, CDR2 LQKENI. CDR3 residues: CASSPSGGSTDTQYF. The CDR3 DNA follows: TGTGCCAGCTCACCTAGCGGGGGAAGCACAGATACGCAGTATTTT.

The CDR3: CASSSGSGGEQYF. Written as DNA, the CDR3 is TGTGCCAGCAGCTCCGGATCCGGAGGAGAGCAGTACTTC. This chain connects TRBV7-2 to TRBJ2-7, with a weak D call TRBD2 (5 bases). The CDR3 runs to 13 residues. Per the germline V gene, CDR1 is SGHTA and CDR2 is FQGNSA. Trimming shortened V by 4 bases and J by 7 bases, and 14 bases separated the two germline ends.

V and J are TRBV4-1 and TRBJ2-2; tentatively, D is TRBD2 (6 bases). The CDR3 is 17 amino acids. V dropped 5 bases and J dropped 0 bases, with 16 bases sitting between them. Per germline, CDR1 MGHRA and CDR2 YSYEKL. For the CDR3, the DNA is TGCGCCAGCAGCTGGCGGGGAAGCGGTTCGAACACCGGGGAGCTGTTTTTT. Its protein product is CASSWRGSGSNTGELFF.

This sequence joins TRBV6-6 and TRBJ2-7; 7 positions agree with TRBD2. V lost 2 bases to trimming and J lost 2 bases; unmatched junction nucleotides: 3. The germline CDR1 and CDR2 sequences are MNHNY and SVGAGI (reference sequence). This CDR3 contains 14 residues. This CDR3 reads CASSYPTSAYEQYF. In nucleotides, the CDR3 is TGTGCCAGCAGTTACCCTACTAGCGCCTACGAGCAGTACTTC.